Listed below are T cell receptor beta chains from one sample, sequenced in a study of shared clonotypes between healthy human individuals. Profiling relied on immunoSEQ multiplex PCR, and the TCRdb table lists in-frame clones only, not all of them. This table has 2.5 million or so clones, around nine tenths appearing once. Sequencing used naive CD4+ T cells sorted from blood. These receptors were collected from a man aged 18 to 30 in good health. Both conserved end residues are part of each CDR3. A D gene is named only where the DNA matches it firmly. Rows give clone size only sometimes, using once, few, many, or a class for an expanded clone.

>-|-|TRBV7-2|TRBJ2-4
CASSLVGDIQYF
TGTGCCAGCAGCTTAGTTGGGGACATTCAGTACTTC
>TRBD1|few|TRBV7-9|TRBJ1-1
CASSLALTGWTEAFF
TGTGCCAGCAGCTTAGCGCTGACAGGGTGGACTGAAGCTTTCTTT
>-|-|TRBV5-1|TRBJ1-1
CASSPSFGSPEAFF
TGCGCCAGCAGCCCCTCTTTTGGCTCCCCTGAAGCTTTCTTT
>-|-|TRBV18|TRBJ2-5
CASSPFLTDQETQYF
TGTGCCAGCTCACCTTTTTTGACAGACCAAGAGACCCAGTACTTC
>TRBD1|-|TRBV11-2|TRBJ2-7
CASSLEQGAVIGQYF
TGTGCCAGCAGCTTAGAACAGGGGGCTGTCATTGGGCAGTACTTC
>TRBD2|-|TRBV18|TRBJ2-3
CASSPRTSGSTDTQYF
TGTGCCAGCTCACCCCGGACTAGCGGTTCCACAGATACGCAGTATTTT
>-|-|TRBV7-9|TRBJ2-1
CASSLSDIRGLYEFF
TGTGCCAGCAGCTTATCGGACATTCGAGGTTTATACGAGTTCTTC
>-|-|TRBV5-1|TRBJ2-7
CASRESTGKQYF
TGCGCCAGCAGAGAGAGCACAGGGAAGCAGTACTTC
>-|-|TRBV5-1|TRBJ1-1
CASSLGQDTEAFF
TGCGCCAGCAGCTTGGGGCAGGATACTGAAGCTTTCTTT
>TRBD1|-|TRBV7-6|TRBJ2-7
CASSLSRGRLSSYEQYF
TGTGCCAGCAGCTTATCCAGGGGGCGATTGAGCTCCTACGAGCAGTACTTC
>-|-|TRBV16|TRBJ1-6
CASSAHRSSYNSPLHF
TGTGCCAGCAGCGCCCACAGGAGCTCCTATAATTCACCCCTCCACTTT